Presented here are 18 T cell receptor beta chains from one specimen sequenced in a study of identical twins. Using its own MiXCR run on the 5' RACE reads, TCRdb lists one record per CDR3 protein. Of roughly 1,500,000 distinct CDR3 sequences detected, under 35% appear once; the ten largest clones hold roughly 0.3%. The sequencing input was cord blood. These receptors were collected from a newborn girl in good health.

This clonotype was counted between two and nine times. V and J are TRBV6-1 and TRBJ2-1; 9 nucleotides align to TRBD2. The CDR3 is made up of 15 amino acids. V lost 7 bases to trimming and J lost 5 bases; unmatched junction nucleotides: 9. The germline V gene encodes CDR1 MNHNS and CDR2 SASEGT. The CDR3 is CASIEGSGGNNEQFF. The CDR3 DNA is TGTGCCAGCATTGAGGGTAGCGGGGGCAACAATGAGCAGTTCTTC.

The chain employs TRBV6-2 or TRBV6-3 and TRBJ2-6; D tentatively fits TRBD1 or TRBD2 (7 bases each). The CDR3 spans 18 residues. Trimming cost V 0 bases and J 1 base, with 13 bases left between them. The germline gives CDR1 MNHEY, CDR2 SVGEGT. In DNA form, the CDR3 reads TGTGCCAGCAGTTACTCGACAGGGAGGGGATCTGGGGCCAACGTCCTGACTTTC. Encoded protein: CASSYSTGRGSGANVLTF.

This clonotype showed up many times. This chain joins TRBV12-3 or TRBV12-4 and TRBJ1-2; weak D call: TRBD1 (5 bases). Trimming stripped 6 bases from V and 8 bases from J, with 22 bases between. The CDR3 runs to 15 residues. CDR3 residues: CASSPFRAGSLGYTF. In DNA, the CDR3 is TGTGCCAGCAGCCCTTTCCGCGCAGGGAGTCTCGGCTACACCTTC.

The chain couples TRBV7-9 to TRBJ1-2; D gene ambiguous. The ends were cut back, 0 bases at V and 6 bases at J, with 8 bases in the middle. CDR1 and CDR2 from the germline V gene are SEHNR and FQNEAQ (reference sequence). The CDR3 is 13 residues long. The CDR3 DNA reads TGTGCCAGCAGCTTAGCAGGGTCCAATGGCTACACCTTC. Translation gives CASSLAGSNGYTF.

This clonotype was counted a few times. The CDR3 DNA is TGTGCCAGCAGCCCCTGGACTGTGGGCAATCAGCCCCAGCATTTT. This codes for CASSPWTVGNQPQHF. The chain couples TRBV7-2 to TRBJ1-5; D remains unclear. Germline V gene sequence: CDR1 SGHTA, CDR2 FQGNSA. V shed 5 bases and J shed 2 bases, with 13 bases lying between them. The CDR3 runs to 15 residues.

This chain connects TRBV20-1 to TRBJ1-5; 8 bases map to TRBD1. CDR3 length: 14 amino acids. V dropped 2 bases and J dropped 4; count of bases not matched to a gene: 4. The germline V gene has CDR1 DFQATT and CDR2 SNEGSKA (reference sequence). CDR3 loop: CSARKRTGNQPQHF. The CDR3 nucleotides read TGCAGTGCTAGAAAGAGGACAGGGAATCAGCCCCAGCATTTT.

In its sample, this clonotype was seen a few times. The chain employs TRBV28 and TRBJ2-3, with TRBD2 matching over 10 bases. Germline CDR1 MDHEN, CDR2 SYDVKM. J gave up 0 bases and V 6 bases, and 9 bases lay outside the gene matches. The CDR3 length is 17 residues. The CDR3 loop is CASSPGPTSGSTDTQYF. As DNA, the CDR3 is TGTGCCAGCAGCCCAGGACCGACTAGCGGGAGCACAGATACGCAGTATTTT.

The rearrangement uses TRBV20-1 and TRBJ2-6; D is undetermined. Trimming shortened V by 0 bases and J by 0 bases, and 3 bases separated the two germline ends. In germline, CDR1 is DFQATT, CDR2 SNEGSKA (reference sequence). This CDR3 contains 14 residues. Here the CDR3 reads CSARDDSGANVLTF. CDR3 nucleotide sequence: TGCAGTGCTAGAGATGACTCTGGGGCCAACGTCCTGACTTTC.

This sequence joins TRBV28 and TRBJ2-1, with 7 bases fitting TRBD1. The CDR3 has 15 residues. V was clipped by 7 bases and J by 1 base; unmatched bases: 7. Germline CDR1 MDHEN, CDR2 SYDVKM. The CDR3 nucleotides are TGTGCCAGCATTACCGGGACAGTTTCCTACAATGAGCAGTTCTTC. Its translation: CASITGTVSYNEQFF. Using reference TRBV28 and TRBJ2-1 for the parts outside the CDR3, the full variable domain is DVKVTQSSRYLVKRTGEKVFLECVQDMDHENMFWYRQDPGLGLRLIYFSYDVKMKEKGDIPEGYSVSREKKERFSLILESASTNQTSMYLCASITGTVSYNEQFFGPGTRLTVL.

A remark on this clonotype: A read error may account for a junction end that differs from germline. The rearrangement uses TRBV10-3 and TRBJ1-1; weak D call: TRBD1 (6 bases). Per the germline V gene, CDR1 is ENHRY and CDR2 is SYGVKD. The CDR3 has 13 residues. The CDR3 region has the DNA TGTACCATCACCAAAGCTCAGGGGACTGAAGCTTTCTTT. It encodes CTITKAQGTEAFF.

The chain recombines TRBV24-1 with TRBJ1-2, with no clear D. The CDR3 has 13 amino acids. The ends were cut back, 3 bases at V and 6 bases at J, with 10 bases in the middle. Germline lookup yields CDR1 KGHDR and CDR2 SFDVKD. The CDR3, as DNA: TGTGCCACCAGTGATACCGGACGGCATGGCTACACCTTC. This translates into CATSDTGRHGYTF.

The genes are TRBV5-8 and TRBJ1-5; D is uncertain. This CDR3 spans 13 amino acids. Between the trimmed V and J ends, which lost 1 base and 6 bases, there was a span of 8 bases. Germline V gene sequence: CDR1 SGHTS, CDR2 YDEGEE. The CDR3 DNA sequence: TGTGCCAGCAGCTTGTGGGTAGGTCAGCCCCAGCATTTT. This sequence encodes CASSLWVGQPQHF.

The rearrangement joins TRBV2 to TRBJ2-1; 7 bases are a match to TRBD2. Germline trimming cut 2 bases from V and 4 bases from J; bases unmatched to any gene: 8. This CDR3 comprises 16 residues. CDR1 and CDR2 from the germline V gene are SNHLY and FYNNEI. CDR3 sequence: CASSESRDYGYNEQFF. The CDR3 DNA reads TGTGCCAGCAGTGAAAGTCGGGACTACGGATACAATGAGCAGTTCTTC. The complete variable domain, with remaining parts taken from reference TRBV2 and TRBJ2-1, reads EPEVTQTPSHQVTQMGQEVILRCVPISNHLYFYWYRQILGQKVEFLVSFYNNEISEKSEIFDDQFSVERPDGSNFTLKIRSTKLEDSAMYFCASSESRDYGYNEQFFGPGTRLTVL.

This chain joins TRBV12-3 or TRBV12-4 and TRBJ1-2, with a possible D match to TRBD1 (5 bases). CDR3 length: 15 residues. Trimming pared 2 bases from V and 2 bases from J, leaving 12 bases between. The CDR3 spells CASSLSGGGNYGYTF. The CDR3 nucleotides read TGTGCCAGCAGTTTATCGGGGGGAGGAAACTATGGCTACACCTTC.

The rearrangement joins TRBV20-1 to TRBJ1-6, with 7 bases that match TRBD1. With V trimmed by 4 bases and J by 9 bases, 18 bases remained unmatched. The CDR3 totals 17 residues. CDR1 is DFQATT, CDR2 SNEGSKA, per germline (reference sequence). CDR3 coding DNA: TGCAGTGCTATACAGGGGTTTAGTGTGGTGGGTAGTTCACCCCTCCACTTT. This gives the protein CSAIQGFSVVGSSPLHF.

The sample holds a few counts of this clonotype. This rearrangement joins TRBV20-1 to TRBJ2-1, with D possibly being TRBD1 or TRBD2 (5 bases each). Germline lookup yields CDR1 DFQATT and CDR2 SNEGSKA (reference sequence). The ends were cut back, 0 bases at V and 12 bases at J, with 15 bases in the middle. CDR3 length equals 13 residues. CDR3 DNA: TGCAGTGCTAGAGATCTAGGGACCGTTCGGCAGTTCTTC. Encoded protein: CSARDLGTVRQFF.

The V gene is TRBV10-3, the J gene TRBJ2-7, with 12 bases matching TRBD2. The V gene end was trimmed by 10 bases and the J gene end by 3 bases; junction bases not matched to a gene: 13. The CDR3 is made up of 16 amino acids. Germline CDR1 ENHRY, CDR2 SYGVKD. This chain's CDR3 is CATVPASGGVHYEQYF. In nucleotides, the CDR3 is TGTGCCACCGTACCGGCTAGCGGGGGGGTACACTACGAGCAGTACTTC.

This clonotype was seen ten or more times. This chain links TRBV12-3 or TRBV12-4 with TRBJ2-1; no clear D. The CDR3 contains 12 residues. V lost 3 bases, J lost 6 bases, and 6 bases lay in between. The CDR3 DNA sequence: TGTGCCAGCAGTTTGCCCGGCAATGAGCAGTTCTTC. Encoded protein: CASSLPGNEQFF.